This T cell receptor beta chain was identified during a study of cytomegalovirus exposure and HLA in healthy donors. The PCR made use of 60 Vbeta and 13 Jbeta primers. Measured with immunoSEQ multiplex PCR; TCRdb has only the in-frame clones, and not every one. The sample has some 70,000 clones, roughly 70% seen once; the top ten hold 13% to 15%. V shed 6 bases and J shed 0 bases, with 9 bases lying between them. The length of the CDR3 is 15 residues. CDR1 ENHRY and CDR2 SYGVKD come from the germline V gene. This TCR came from a male donor in good health and CMV-seropositive. The sample taken for sequencing was PBMCs. The V gene is TRBV10-3, the J gene TRBJ1-6, with a possible D match to TRBD1 (6 bases). This CDR3 is CAIRRQASYNSPLHF. The CDR3 DNA follows: TGTGCCATCAGGCGACAGGCCTCCTATAATTCACCCCTCCACTTT.